Listed below are T cell receptor beta chains from one sample, sequenced in a study of cytomegalovirus exposure and HLA in healthy donors. Libraries were prepared by immunoSEQ multiplex PCR; TCRdb keeps only in-frame clonotypes and omits some of them. The data show approximately 82,000 clones, over 85% seen once. The specimen was PBMCs. Every receptor here comes from a woman aged 18 to 35 in good health and CMV-seronegative. The CDR3 runs from the conserved cysteine through the conserved F or W. Fields, in order: V gene, J gene, clone size, D gene, CDR3 DNA, CDR3 protein. A D gene is named only where the DNA matches it firmly. The size of a clone is reported for some rows only, either as once, few or many, or as a class for expanded clones.

>TRBV27|TRBJ1-1|.|TRBD1
TGTGCCAGCAAGTTGACAGGGGTGGTGAACACTGAAGCTTTCTTT
CASKLTGVVNTEAFF
>TRBV12-5|TRBJ1-5|.|.
TGTGCTAGTGGCCCTCCTAGTAATCAGCCCCAGCATTTT
CASGPPSNQPQHF
>TRBV7-9|TRBJ2-1|.|TRBD2
TGTGCCAGCAGCCCCCGGACTAGCGACCACAATGAGCAGTTCTTC
CASSPRTSDHNEQFF
>TRBV6-5|TRBJ2-7|.|.
TGTGCCAGCATTGGAAGGAGCTCCTACGAGCAGTACTTC
CASIGRSSYEQYF
>TRBV6-1|TRBJ2-7|.|TRBD2
TGTGCCAGCTTAACTAGCGGGGGGGTGGAGCAGTACTTC
CASLTSGGVEQYF
>TRBV19|TRBJ2-3|once|TRBD2
TGTGCCAGTAGTTTGGCGGGGGGGAACTCAGATACGCAGTATTTT
CASSLAGGNSDTQYF
>TRBV10-3|TRBJ2-7|.|.
TGTGCCATCAGTGACCTCAACGGCTACGAGCAGTACTTC
CAISDLNGYEQYF
>TRBV10-3|TRBJ2-1|.|TRBD1
TGTGCCATCAGTGCAGGTTCAGGGACAGGGTCCTACAATGAGCAGTTCTTC
CAISAGSGTGSYNEQFF
>TRBV5-1|TRBJ2-1|.|TRBD1
TGCGCCAGCAGCTTAAAAGGACAGGGGGCTTTCGATGAGCAGTTCTTC
CASSLKGQGAFDEQFF
>TRBV28|TRBJ2-3|.|.
TGTGCCAGCAGTAAGGAGCCAGATACGCAGTATTTT
CASSKEPDTQYF
>TRBV5-4|TRBJ1-2|.|TRBD1
TGTGCCAGCAGCCCACCGACTTCCAGGGGGCATGGCTACACCTTC
CASSPPTSRGHGYTF
>TRBV7-2|TRBJ1-3|.|TRBD1
TGTGCCAGCAGCTTCGACAGGGGTTCGGGAAACACCATATATTTT
CASSFDRGSGNTIYF
>TRBV27|TRBJ1-2|.|TRBD1
TGTGCCAGCAGCCCAGACAGGGGGGATGGCTACACCTTC
CASSPDRGDGYTF
>TRBV2|TRBJ2-5|once|.
TGTGCCAGCAGTCCTTCCCCACGGGAGACCCAGTACTTC
CASSPSPRETQYF
>TRBV9|TRBJ2-7|.|.
TGTGCCAGCAGCGTAGGAGGGGGTTGGTCCTACGAGCAGTACTTC
CASSVGGGWSYEQYF
>TRBV30|TRBJ1-2|.|.
TGTGCCTGGACCCAACAGGGAAACTATGGCTACACCTTC
CAWTQQGNYGYTF
>TRBV5-5|TRBJ2-7|.|TRBD1
TGTGCCAGCGACACCGGGACAGGCGTCTACGAGCAGTACTTC
CASDTGTGVYEQYF
>TRBV9|TRBJ2-7|.|.
TGTGCCAGCAGCGTAGATCCAGCGGCCGTTACCTACGAGCAGTACTTC
CASSVDPAAVTYEQYF
>TRBV29-1|TRBJ2-5|.|TRBD1
TGCAGCGTTGGGGGGGACAGGGTCCTTCAAGAGACCCAGTACTTC
CSVGGDRVLQETQYF
>TRBV7-2|TRBJ2-3|.|.
TGTGCCAGCAGCTCAGGGGCGAAATCAGATACGCAGTATTTT
CASSSGAKSDTQYF
>TRBV2|TRBJ2-1|.|.
TGTGCCAGCAGTGAAGACCCGGGTCGAGAGCAGTTCTTC
CASSEDPGREQFF
>TRBV5-1|TRBJ2-3|.|TRBD2
TGCGCCAGCAGCTCTGGCGGGCTAGCGGCCGGGGGGGCAGATACGCAGTATTTT
CASSSGGLAAGGADTQYF
>TRBV5-6|TRBJ2-5|.|.
TGTGCCAGCAGCTTGGGAGGGGGACAGACCCAGTACTTC
CASSLGGGQTQYF
>TRBV10-3|TRBJ1-1|.|TRBD1
TGTGCCATACGCAACAGGGGAATCATGAACACTGAAGCTTTCTTT
CAIRNRGIMNTEAFF
>TRBV6-1|TRBJ1-2|.|.
TGTGCCAGCAGTGACGGGGGGGGGTATGGCTACACCTTC
CASSDGGGYGYTF
>TRBV7-9|TRBJ1-1|.|.
TGTGCCAGCAGCTTAGATCCCCAGGTCACTGAAGCTTTCTTT
CASSLDPQVTEAFF
>TRBV5-1|TRBJ2-7|.|.
TGCGCCAGCAGCTCTAGCTCCTACGAGCAGTACTTC
CASSSSSYEQYF
>TRBV9|TRBJ2-3|.|TRBD2
TGTGCCAGCAGCACACCCGGGACTAGCGGGGATACGCAGTATTTT
CASSTPGTSGDTQYF
>TRBV6-6|TRBJ1-2|.|.
TGTGCCAGCAGTTACTCAGTACAAAGGGGCTATGGCTACACCTTC
CASSYSVQRGYGYTF
>TRBV4-1|TRBJ1-1|.|.
TGCGCCAGCAGCCAAGAGGCGGGGGCCGGCACTGAAGCTTTCTTT
CASSQEAGAGTEAFF
>TRBV12-1|TRBJ2-3|.|.
TGTGCCAGCAGTTTCATCAGGACTAGCGACACAGATACGCAGTATTTT
CASSFIRTSDTDTQYF
>TRBV30|TRBJ1-4|.|.
TGTGCCTGGAGCGGGGGAGAAGTGGGTGAAAAACTGTTTTTT
CAWSGGEVGEKLFF
>TRBV5-4|TRBJ1-2|.|.
TGTGCCAGCAGCCCGCAACAGGGTGTGGACTATGGCTACACCTTC
CASSPQQGVDYGYTF
>TRBV5-4|TRBJ1-2|.|TRBD1
TGTGCCAGCAGCTTCCAAACAGGGGCGCAGTATGGCTACACCTTC
CASSFQTGAQYGYTF
>TRBV21-1|TRBJ2-5|.|.
TGTGCCAGCAGCACACGGAACGGCGGGAAGGGGGAGACCCAGTACTTC
CASSTRNGGKGETQYF
>TRBV5-1|TRBJ2-7|.|TRBD2
TGCGCCAGCAGCTCTCGGACTAGCGGCTCCTACGAGCAGTACTTC
CASSSRTSGSYEQYF
>TRBV6-5|TRBJ2-7|.|.
TGTGCCAGCAGTTATCTCCTCTACTCCTACGAGCAGTACTTC
CASSYLLYSYEQYF